What follows are 27 T cell receptor beta chains derived from one specimen sequenced in a study of cytotoxic CD8 clonotypes in ibrutinib-treated CLL. The protocol was immunoSEQ multiplex PCR, while the TCRdb copy is restricted to in-frame clones and leaves out a portion. The sample includes over 70,000 clones, roughly 86% of them seen just once. The sequences come from PBMCs, collected before ibrutinib treatment. Receptors were obtained from a human donor with chronic lymphocytic leukemia.

Concerning this clone itself: The junction does not match germline at one end; this may be a read error. The J gene is TRBJ1-3, the V gene TRBV11-3; 9 positions agree with TRBD1. This CDR3 is built from 13 residues. Per the germline V gene, CDR1 is SGHNT and CDR2 is YENEEA. CDR3 DNA: TGTGCCAGCAGCTTGGACAGGGGAACCACCATATATTTT. Translating gives CASSLDRGTTIYF.

This clone was counted a single time. This sequence joins TRBV29-1 and TRBJ2-1; 10 nucleotides agree with TRBD2. CDR1 SQVTM and CDR2 ANQGSEA come from the germline V gene. V gave up 6 bases and J gave up 8 bases; unmatched junction bases: 13. The CDR3 sequence is 15 residues long. The CDR3 DNA is TGCAGCGTGACCGGAGTAGCGGGAGGAGGTGATGAGCAGTTCTTC. Translation: CSVTGVAGGGDEQFF.

The gene calls are TRBV7-9 and TRBJ1-2, with 7 bases identical to TRBD1. Per the germline V gene, CDR1 is SEHNR and CDR2 is FQNEAQ (reference sequence). After removal of 5 bases from V and 10 bases from J, the junction contained 7 bases not matched to a gene. The CDR3 totals 12 residues. Written as DNA, the CDR3 is TGTGCCAGCAGCCTGATTACAGGGGACTACACCTTC. This gives the protein CASSLITGDYTF.

The chain joins TRBV11-2 to TRBJ2-7; perhaps TRBD1 as D (5 bases). CDR1 SGHAT and CDR2 FQNNGV come from the germline V gene. Trimming shortened V by 1 base and J by 6 bases, and 13 bases separated the two germline ends. This CDR3 is 14 amino acids long. CDR3 protein: CASSLAREVIEQYF. Written as DNA, the CDR3 is TGTGCCAGCAGCTTAGCCAGGGAAGTTATCGAGCAGTACTTC.

The V and J genes are TRBV27 and TRBJ2-1; D ambiguous. Germline lookup yields CDR1 MNHEY and CDR2 SMNVEV (reference sequence). The CDR3 contains 16 residues. The germline V and J ends were trimmed by 1 base and 1 base, with 11 bases remaining between them. The CDR3 bases are TGTGCCAGCAGTTTATTAGTCTCGTGGTCCTACAATGAGCAGTTCTTC. This gives the protein CASSLLVSWSYNEQFF.

This chain connects TRBV7-9 to TRBJ2-2; no clear D gene. Trimming took off 1 base at V and 4 bases at J, with 7 bases between the two ends. Germline assignment: CDR1 SEHNR and CDR2 FQNEAQ (reference sequence). The length of the CDR3 is 14 residues. CDR3 residues: CASSLEALTGELFF. CDR3 nucleotide sequence: TGTGCCAGCAGCTTAGAGGCCCTCACCGGGGAGCTGTTTTTT.

J is TRBJ2-3 and V is TRBV5-6; tentatively, D is TRBD1 or TRBD2 (5 bases each). Trimming shortened V by 4 bases and J by 0 bases, and 15 bases separated the two germline ends. Looked up from germline, CDR1 is SGHDT and CDR2 is YYEEEE. The CDR3 spans 16 residues. The CDR3 here is CASSRNGARSTDTQYF. The CDR3 DNA is TGTGCCAGCAGCAGAAACGGGGCCCGAAGCACAGATACGCAGTATTTT.

The CDR3 is CASSQGGSDTQYF. Here the CDR3 DNA reads TGTGCCAGCAGCCAAGGGGGTAGTGATACGCAGTATTTT. The rearrangement joins TRBV14 to TRBJ2-3; D is unclear. The CDR3 totals 13 residues. V was shortened by 1 base and J by 6 bases, with 8 bases between the two germline ends. Per the germline V gene, CDR1 is SGHDN and CDR2 is FVKESK.

The chain links TRBV25-1 to TRBJ2-1; TRBD2 matches at 9 bases. The V gene end was trimmed by 3 bases and the J gene end by 9 bases; junction bases not matched to a gene: 12. CDR3 length: 16 amino acids. Germline V gene data show CDR1 as MGHDK and CDR2 as SYGVNS. Written as DNA, the CDR3 is TGTGCCAGCAGTGATCCGTGGGTAGCGGGAGTGGGTGAGCAGTTCTTC. As protein: CASSDPWVAGVGEQFF.

The genes are TRBV19 and TRBJ1-2; D is unclear. Germline V gene sequence: CDR1 LNHDA, CDR2 SQIVND (reference sequence). The V gene lost 3 bases and the J gene lost 7 bases, with 9 bases spanning the gap. This CDR3 spans 12 amino acids. The CDR3 nucleotides read TGTGCCAGTAGTATTGGGGAGGGTGGCTACACCTTC. Protein sequence: CASSIGEGGYTF.

This chain links TRBV27 with TRBJ1-2; D possibly corresponds to TRBD1 (5 bases). The germline gives CDR1 MNHEY, CDR2 SMNVEV (reference sequence). V lost 5 bases to trimming and J lost 13 bases, with 20 bases between them. This CDR3 has 13 amino acids. CDR3 sequence (DNA): TGTGCCAGCAGTCTAAGTCAGGGTGGGTTGGGCACCTTC. Its protein product is CASSLSQGGLGTF.

The rearrangement uses TRBV4-1 and TRBJ1-1; D not certain. The CDR3 length is 15 residues. Germline V gene sequence: CDR1 MGHRA, CDR2 YSYEKL. Trimming took 0 bases from V and 2 from J, leaving 10 bases between them. This CDR3 is CASSQDRNKNTEAFF. Here the CDR3 DNA reads TGCGCCAGCAGCCAAGATCGCAACAAAAACACTGAAGCTTTCTTT.

V gene TRBV6-5 combines with J gene TRBJ1-1; D not certain. The CDR3 extends over 15 amino acids. V was trimmed by 6 bases and J by 4 bases, leaving 18 bases between them. Germline-derived CDR1 and CDR2 are MNHEY and SVGAGI. The CDR3 region is CASSIAGRVGTEAFF. CDR3 sequence (DNA): TGTGCCAGCAGCATAGCCGGGCGAGTCGGCACTGAAGCTTTCTTT.

The V call is TRBV6-1, the J call TRBJ2-2; possible D gene TRBD1, 5 bases. V was pared by 4 bases and J by 7 bases, with 22 bases between. This CDR3 is built from 17 residues. CDR1 is MNHNS and CDR2 is SASEGT in the germline V gene. In DNA form, the CDR3 reads TGTGCCAGCAGTGGACCAGGTACCCGACAACAGGTCGGGGAGCTGTTTTTT. This codes for CASSGPGTRQQVGELFF.

The V gene is TRBV13, the J gene TRBJ2-1, with TRBD2 identical over 13 bases. From germline, CDR1 is PRHDT and CDR2 FYEKMQ (reference sequence). Losses at the gene ends were 5 bases for V and 2 bases for J; bases not matched to a gene: 9. This CDR3 spans 18 amino acids. CDR3: CASSPGTSGKTPYNEQFF. CDR3 in DNA: TGTGCCAGCAGCCCCGGGACTAGCGGGAAGACCCCCTACAATGAGCAGTTCTTC. Supplemented by reference TRBV13 and TRBJ2-1, the full variable domain reads AAGVIQSPRHLIKEKRETATLKCYPIPRHDTVYWYQQGPGQDPQFLISFYEKMQSDKGSIPDRFSAQQFSDYHSELNMSSLELGDSALYFCASSPGTSGKTPYNEQFFGPGTRLTVL.

The rearrangement links TRBV2 to TRBJ2-3; D not certain. The CDR3 has 12 amino acids. Per the germline V gene, CDR1 is SNHLY and CDR2 is FYNNEI. V shed 10 bases and J shed 6 bases, with 14 bases lying between them. The CDR3 nucleotides read TGTGCCACCGGGCCCCGGGCGGATACGCAGTATTTT. It codes for CATGPRADTQYF.

The rearrangement links TRBV13 to TRBJ2-7; D uncertain. The germline V and J ends were trimmed by 0 bases and 3 bases, with 18 bases remaining between them. The CDR3 sequence is 17 residues long. CDR1 and CDR2 from the germline V gene are PRHDT and FYEKMQ (reference sequence). This chain's CDR3 is CASSLGRRLEPLYEQYF. In DNA, the CDR3 is TGTGCCAGCAGCTTAGGACGCCGACTCGAACCCCTCTACGAGCAGTACTTC.

The genes are TRBV5-6 and TRBJ1-2; D unclear. Trimming pared 2 bases from V and 4 bases from J, leaving 6 bases between. The CDR3 contains 12 residues. Germline CDR1 SGHDT, CDR2 YYEEEE. DNA for the CDR3: TGTGCCAGCAGCTTACGGGCCTATGGCTACACCTTC. As protein: CASSLRAYGYTF.

The rearrangement joins TRBV4-1 to TRBJ1-5; D call uncertain. CDR1 is MGHRA and CDR2 is YSYEKL in the germline V gene. The CDR3 spans 15 residues. The V end was cut by 2 bases, the J end by 1 base, with 9 bases between. DNA of the CDR3: TGCGCCAGCAGCCAAACACAGTTCAGCAATCAGCCCCAGCATTTT. Translated: CASSQTQFSNQPQHF.

The genes are TRBV10-1 and TRBJ2-3, with a possible D match to TRBD2 (5 bases). V was cut by 2 bases and J by 2 bases, with 8 bases left in between. From germline, CDR1 is WNHNN and CDR2 SYGVQD (reference sequence). CDR3 length: 14 residues. The CDR3 reads CASSEERITDTQYF. The CDR3 coding sequence is TGCGCCAGCAGTGAGGAGCGGATCACAGATACGCAGTATTTT.

This clone has more than one count but fewer than ten. This sequence joins TRBV7-2 and TRBJ1-1; perhaps TRBD1 as D (5 bases). The CDR3 loop spans 13 amino acids. Germline CDR1 SGHTA, CDR2 FQGNSA. V was pared by 5 bases and J by 9 bases, with 16 bases between. The CDR3 DNA is TGTGCCAGCAGCCCCACAGGAGAGAGTAAAGCTTTCTTT. It encodes CASSPTGESKAFF.

The CDR3 is CASSITATNEKLFF. Written as DNA, the CDR3 is TGTGCCAGTAGTATCACGGCAACTAATGAAAAACTGTTTTTT. The chain combines TRBV19 with TRBJ1-4, with D unresolved. CDR1 is LNHDA and CDR2 is SQIVND in the germline V gene (reference sequence). V gave up 3 bases and J gave up 0 bases, with 5 bases separating them. This CDR3 has 14 residues.

This chain uses TRBV11-3 with TRBJ2-5; D gene unclear. Per germline, CDR1 SGHNT and CDR2 YENEEA. V lost 5 bases, J lost 1 base, and 2 bases lay in between. The CDR3 contains 11 residues. The CDR3 sequence: CASSVQETQYF. CDR3 DNA: TGTGCCAGCAGCGTCCAAGAGACCCAGTACTTC.

This sequence joins TRBV11-3 and TRBJ1-1, with 10 bases aligning to TRBD1. Unmatched junction bases numbered 6, after V lost 5 bases and J lost 3 bases. Germline V gene sequence: CDR1 SGHNT, CDR2 YENEEA. The CDR3 is made up of 15 amino acids. The CDR3 region has the DNA TGTGCCAGCAGCCCCCGACAGGGGGCTCACACTGAAGCTTTCTTT. Protein sequence: CASSPRQGAHTEAFF.

The CDR3 sequence is CASSQGPGQVTYNEQFF. The CDR3, as DNA: TGCGCCAGCAGCCAAGGACCGGGACAGGTGACCTACAATGAGCAGTTCTTC. The rearrangement uses TRBV4-1 and TRBJ2-1; TRBD1 agrees at 8 bases. The V and J ends lost 1 base and 2 bases, in that order; junction bases with no gene match: 7. CDR3 length: 17 residues. Germline V gene data show CDR1 as MGHRA and CDR2 as YSYEKL.

This clone was picked up one time. The chain employs TRBV2 and TRBJ1-2; no definite D call. Trimming pared 4 bases from V and 4 bases from J, leaving 13 bases between. The CDR3 spans 14 residues. CDR1 and CDR2 from the germline V gene are SNHLY and FYNNEI. CDR3 protein: CASSVMRASYGYTF. The CDR3 DNA is TGTGCCAGCAGTGTGATGCGGGCCAGCTATGGCTACACCTTC.

The chain links TRBV7-2 to TRBJ2-4, with 9 bases that match TRBD2. Germline V lookup: CDR1 SGHTA, CDR2 FQGNSA. V lost 5 bases, J lost 2 bases, and 10 bases stayed unmatched. The CDR3 spans 17 residues. CDR3 amino acids: CASSIRSGSTTKNIQYF. The DNA of the CDR3 is TGTGCCAGCAGCATACGTAGCGGGAGCACGACCAAAAACATTCAGTACTTC.